The present T cell receptor beta chain was sequenced within a study of multiple sclerosis patients with progressive multifocal leukoencephalopathy. The time point is: roughly 6 months of natalizumab therapy. The data were produced by immunoSEQ multiplex PCR, yet TCRdb's version contains in-frame clones alone and is incomplete. Altogether some 30,000 clones are present, around nine tenths being singletons, with the ten largest covering roughly 1.6%. This clone was picked up a small number of times. J lost 6 bases, V lost 0 bases, and 9 bases had no gene match. The germline V gene has CDR1 SGDLS and CDR2 YYNGEE. This CDR3 has 16 amino acids.

The chain joins TRBV9 to TRBJ2-7; TRBD2 matches at 10 bases. The clonotype was recovered from a human donor with multiple sclerosis. This specimen was PBMCs, taken from a patient treated with natalizumab. The DNA for the CDR3 is TGTGCCAGCAGCGTAGGCGGTAGCGGGAGGACGGGCGAGCAGTACTTC. Amino acid sequence: CASSVGGSGRTGEQYF.